This entry concerns a single T cell receptor beta chain. Its antigen is not known. This specimen comes from a study of CXCR3-negative and CXCR3-positive naive CD8 T cells. Germline CDR1 MDHEN, CDR2 SYDVKM. The CDR3 covers 14 residues. TRB cDNA was prepared as libraries by UMI-labeled 5' RACE. TCRdb re-called the 5' RACE reads, yielding one record per CDR3 amino acid sequence without DNA. The sample includes some 130,000 distinct CDR3 sequences. Regarding the study as a whole: Naive cells that were CXCR3-negative or CXCR3-positive used TRBV-TRBJ genes alike, while memory cells diverged. Cryopreserved PBMCs had partly decreased CXCR3 expression; fresh PBMCs were used in most assays.

Naive CD8+ T lymphocytes were specified as CD45RO-CCR7+CD27+CD95-. This receptor was obtained from a human donor in good health. Some clones in this sample may be carry-over from other donors' samples. This chain links TRBV28 with TRBJ1-6; without DNA, the TCRdb call of TRBD1 cannot be checked. Sequenced input: naive CXCR3- CD8+ T cells from blood. Subset denoted: CD45RO-CCR7+CD27+CD95- naive CD8+ T cells lacking CXCR3 (TNR3-). The CDR3 sequence is CATRTGGNNSPLHF.